This TCR beta chain was recorded in a study of blood T cell repertoires in COVID-19. Study-level background: T cells, B-cell-depleted T cells, or PBMCs provided the cDNA or gDNA that served as material.

In the original processing: Counts of nucleated cells, estimated from reference gene primer amplification, were obtained. Only in-frame clones appear in the TCRdb table, and some are missing; sequencing was by immunoSEQ multiplex PCR. The DNA gave D and trimming, while V, J and clone size come from that table. The data contain some 62,000 clones, 75% to 90% of them singletons. V lost 7 bases to trimming and J lost 0 bases, with 9 bases between them. This CDR3 region has 13 residues. The specimen was peripheral blood. The TCR was taken from a woman aged 55-70 years with COVID-19, enrolled during active disease. The rearrangement uses TRBV12-3 or TRBV12-4 and TRBJ1-2, with TRBD1 as a possible D gene (6 bases). The CDR3 coding sequence is TGTGCCAGCATAGGGGGGGCTAACTATGGCTACACCTTC. Translation: CASIGGANYGYTF.